These T cell receptor beta chains were read from a single sample in a study of human T cells and chemical hapten exposure. TCRdb called the RACE reads again in MiXCR, with one record for every CDR3 protein. The table records about 360,000 distinct CDR3 sequences, nearly 5% of them present only once. The starting material was whole blood, obtained in connection with sensitization to the hapten diphenylcyclopropenone (DPC). The receptors derive from a woman between 45 and 65 years old with alopecia areata. Some clones in this sample may be carry-over from other donors' samples. The CDR3 runs from the conserved cysteine through the conserved F or W. Each record gives: D gene, clone size, J gene, V gene, CDR3 protein, CDR3 DNA. The D gene is left open where the match is weak. Some rows mark clone size as missing; the rest say once, few, many or name a class of expanded clone.

d_gene: NA; abundance: many; j_gene: TRBJ2-3; v_gene: TRBV5-6; CDR3aa: CASIRTEKTDTQYF; CDR3nt: TGTGCCAGCATCAGGACAGAAAAAACAGATACGCAGTATTTT
d_gene: NA; abundance: NA; j_gene: TRBJ2-7; v_gene: TRBV6-1; CDR3aa: CASSEFPPALATYEQYF; CDR3nt: TGTGCCAGCAGTGAATTCCCCCCCGCCCTAGCCACCTACGAGCAGTACTTC
d_gene: NA; abundance: many; j_gene: TRBJ1-5; v_gene: TRBV5-5; CDR3aa: CASSSTGSNQPQHF; CDR3nt: TGTGCCAGCAGCTCGACAGGTAGCAATCAGCCCCAGCATTTT
d_gene: NA; abundance: many; j_gene: TRBJ1-4; v_gene: TRBV20-1; CDR3aa: CSAEENNEKLFF; CDR3nt: TGCAGTGCGGAGGAGAATAATGAAAAACTGTTTTTT
d_gene: TRBD1; abundance: NA; j_gene: TRBJ2-6; v_gene: TRBV5-1; CDR3aa: CASSTGAGANVLTF; CDR3nt: TGCGCCAGCTCAACAGGGGCTGGGGCCAACGTCCTGACTTTC
d_gene: NA; abundance: many; j_gene: TRBJ1-5; v_gene: TRBV7-9; CDR3aa: CASSLDRTANQPQHF; CDR3nt: TGTGCCAGCAGCTTAGACCGGACAGCCAATCAGCCCCAGCATTTT
d_gene: NA; abundance: few; j_gene: TRBJ2-5; v_gene: TRBV18; CDR3aa: CASSPRQLQETQYF; CDR3nt: TGTGCCAGCTCACCACGACAGCTCCAAGAGACCCAGTACTTC
d_gene: NA; abundance: few; j_gene: TRBJ2-3; v_gene: TRBV3-1; CDR3aa: CASSPISEATQYF; CDR3nt: TGTGCCAGCAGCCCAATCTCAGAGGCTACGCAGTATTTT
d_gene: NA; abundance: many; j_gene: TRBJ2-3; v_gene: TRBV7-9; CDR3aa: CASSFIQGETDTQYF; CDR3nt: TGTGCCAGCAGCTTTATCCAGGGAGAAACAGATACGCAGTATTTT
d_gene: TRBD2; abundance: NA; j_gene: TRBJ2-5; v_gene: TRBV11-2; CDR3aa: CASSLGAGGRQETQYF; CDR3nt: TGTGCCAGCAGCTTAGGTGCGGGAGGGCGACAAGAGACCCAGTACTTC
d_gene: NA; abundance: many; j_gene: TRBJ1-4; v_gene: TRBV12-3/TRBV12-4; CDR3aa: CASGPRGGGEKLFF; CDR3nt: TGTGCCAGCGGACCGAGGGGCGGAGGGGAAAAACTGTTTTTT